Below, one T cell receptor beta chain is given with its context. This clonotype was recorded many times. Its antigen is not yet known. There are no base qualities to consult, and no much larger clone falls within one base. The data belong to a study of early T cells in non-severe SARS-CoV-2 infection (TCRdb year 2021). For context, the study as a whole: TCR sequencing used bulk RNA from unsorted whole blood, so alpha and beta chains could not be paired.

This was a case-control study nested in a cohort of healthcare workers in London, UK, who had nasopharyngeal swab PCR tests and blood samples taken every week. Between 23 and 31 March 2020, the week of the UK lockdown, healthcare workers were enrolled and then followed up weekly for as long as 16 weeks. V is shortened by 7 bases, J by 3 bases, and the region joining them spans 7 bases. The CDR3 holds 11 amino acids from the cysteine to the phenylalanine. The entry retains the CDR3 DNA only, 33 bases that are in frame from base 1. CDR1 SQVTM and CDR2 ANQGSEA were looked up in the germline V gene. Libraries were constructed by 5' RACE. This sample was sequenced with a NextSeq 500. Unique molecular identifiers were attached to individual cDNA molecules in the TCR library protocol so that sequencing error and PCR bias could be corrected. Both TCR alpha and beta chains were sequenced, and tight co-correlation was observed between alpha and beta sequence abundances in each sample. The authors' analysis ran thus. V gene, J gene and CDR3 annotation of TCR sequences was performed with Decombinator V4. Expanded TCRs were defined as changing significantly between any two time points under a Poisson model with p below 0.0001. TCR abundances were normalised to the total number of TCRs sequenced per sample and were expressed as counts per million. TRAV1-2 paired with TRAJ12, TRAJ20 or TRAJ33 defined MAIT TCRs, while TRAV10 paired with TRAJ18 defined iNKT TCRs. VDJdb, accessed on 1 November 2021, was searched for TCRs annotated for CMV, EBV and SARS-CoV-2, and TCRs annotated for more than one antigen were excluded. Clones were called with MiXCR by TCRdb after fastp trimmed the public reads at Q25, and only in-frame beta chains were retained. Rows merge per CDR3 protein into single entries with the most common DNA and genes. Here the V and J calls rest on TCRdb's processing, not on the authors' analysis. This sample has around 63,000 distinct CDR3 sequences in its table, and over 8% of those were observed once. Roughly 16% of the sample rests with the top ten.

Summary of the overall study and its limitations: VDJdb matching was skewed toward anti-spike CD8 responses, so virus-specific expansions were likely underestimated and private and CD4 specificities were missed.

This receptor chain uses TRBV29-1 and TRBJ2-1; no D gene call is confident. The material sequenced was whole blood, taken at baseline. This clonotype was obtained from an adult who was a healthcare worker with PCR-confirmed SARS-CoV-2 infection or an uninfected control (not recorded which). The nucleotide sequence is TGCAGCGCCTCTAGCTACAATGAGCAGTTCTTC. This translates into CSASSYNEQFF.